This T cell receptor beta chain was profiled in a study of shared clonotypes between healthy human individuals. General observations from the study: Estimated clonotype richness was generally higher in naive than memory subsets. Several donors showed sharing of around 5% of naive CD4 clonotypes.

A remark on this clone: The antigen is unknown.

Both subsets, CD45RA+ naive and CD45RA-negative memory, were split from the CD4+ cells. The junction had 11 bases not matched to a gene; V was cut back by 7 bases and J by 5 bases. This CDR3 contains 15 residues. Germline CDR1 reads MDHEN; CDR2 reads SYDVKM. Profiled with immunoSEQ multiplex PCR; TCRdb holds only in-frame clones, not every one. This table has 1.4 million to 1.5 million clones, roughly 96% appearing once. The TCR was taken from a man aged 25 to 45 in good health. The sample comprised naive CD4+ T cells sorted from blood. Subset here: CD45RA+ positively selected. The chain combines TRBV28 with TRBJ2-5; 9 nucleotides align to TRBD2. The CDR3 DNA reads TGTGCCAGCAAACGTCGCGCGGGAGGGCAGGAGACCCAGTACTTC. It encodes CASKRRAGGQETQYF.